This T cell receptor (beta chain) was identified in a study of shared clonotypes between healthy human individuals. Turning to the study itself: Three plates were used per donor for CD4 naive, three for CD4 memory, two for CD8 naive and one for CD8 memory.

This CDR3 is built from 12 residues. V lost 4 bases and J lost 6, with 10 bases in between. Germline V CDR1 and CDR2: SGHTA, FQGTGA. Assay used: immunoSEQ multiplex PCR; TCRdb lists only in-frame clones, some missing. The data contain 1,400,000 or so clones, less than 99% of them singletons. The sample comprised naive CD4+ T cells sorted from blood. Subset indicated: CD45RA+ positively selected. The TCR originated in a man younger than 40 in good health. This chain uses TRBV7-3 with TRBJ2-7, with D possibly being TRBD1 (6 bases). This CDR3 reads CASSSQGSEQYF. The DNA for the CDR3 is TGTGCCAGCAGCTCACAGGGATCCGAGCAGTACTTC.